These 22 T cell receptor beta chains were sequenced from one sample in a study of glioma-infiltrating T cells. TCR alpha and beta CDR3 regions were amplified from RNA using iRepertoire nested multiplex PCR. TCRdb used MiXCR to reprocess the multiplex PCR reads, holding one entry per CDR3 protein. The sample records about 190,000 distinct CDR3 sequences, roughly a third being singletons. Sequencing used glioma tissue, nonneoplastic brain tissue, or PBMCs (not recorded which). Receptor source: a human donor with low-grade glioma or glioblastoma, undergoing nonglioma brain surgery, or in good health (not recorded which).

On this clonotype itself: Germline is not matched at one junction end, which may reflect a read error. The CDR3 protein is CASGQALAGGPSTDTQYF. The CDR3 DNA reads TGCGCCAGCGGCCAAGCACTAGCGGGAGGTCCCAGCACAGATACGCAGTATTTT. The chain links TRBV4-1 to TRBJ2-3; 12 nucleotides agree with TRBD2. Germline CDR1 is MGHRA and CDR2 is YSYEKL. The CDR3 runs to 18 residues.

In this sample, this clonotype turned up once. One base away lies a much larger clone, so this may be a sequencing read error. The V call is TRBV6-1, the J call TRBJ2-1; 8 bases are a match to TRBD1. Germline assignment: CDR1 MNHNS and CDR2 SASEGT. CDR3 length: 14 amino acids. V lost 7 bases, J lost 9 bases, and 11 bases stayed unmatched. The CDR3, as DNA: TGTGCCAGCACATTTACAGGGGGTTCCAGTGAGCAGTTCTTC. It codes for CASTFTGGSSEQFF.

This clonotype was picked up one time. The rearrangement links TRBV29-1 to TRBJ2-7; D might be TRBD1 (5 bases). CDR3 length: 14 residues. The ends were cut back, 3 bases at V and 2 bases at J, with 14 bases in the middle. Germline V gives CDR1 SQVTM, CDR2 ANQGSEA. The CDR3 loop reads CSVDGRDGTYEQYF. CDR3 sequence (DNA): TGCAGCGTTGATGGCAGGGATGGCACCTACGAGCAGTACTTC.

The chain links TRBV10-3 to TRBJ2-6; D is unclear. Germline V gene lookup returns CDR1 ENHRY and CDR2 SYGVKD. Trimming left V 2 bases short and J 2 bases short, with 7 bases between. The CDR3 has 15 amino acids. The chain's CDR3 is CAISEARAGANVLTF. DNA for the CDR3: TGTGCCATCAGTGAGGCAAGGGCTGGGGCCAACGTCCTGACTTTC.

The chain combines TRBV25-1 with TRBJ1-5; tentative D call: TRBD1 (5 bases). CDR3 size: 12 residues. The V gene's germline CDR1 is MGHDK and CDR2 SYGVNS. V was clipped by 9 bases and J by 7 bases, with 13 bases between them. The DNA of the CDR3 is TGTGCCAGAGGCAGGGTACAACAGCCCCAGCATTTT. It translates to CARGRVQQPQHF.

This clonotype occurred many times. This chain links TRBV19 with TRBJ2-3; D may match TRBD1 or TRBD2 (6 bases each). The CDR3 consists of 14 residues. V was shortened by 5 bases and J by 5 bases, with 14 bases between the two germline ends. Germline values: CDR1 LNHDA, CDR2 SQIVND (reference sequence). CDR3 in amino acids: CASSPLGGRDTQYF. The DNA of the CDR3 is TGTGCCAGTAGTCCTCTCGGGGGCCGAGATACGCAGTATTTT.

The chain couples TRBV29-1 to TRBJ2-5; TRBD1 matches 8 bases. From germline, CDR1 is SQVTM and CDR2 ANQGSEA. With V trimmed by 6 bases and J by 2 bases, 8 bases remained unmatched. The CDR3 loop spans 14 amino acids. CDR3 sequence (DNA): TGCAGCGTGATTTCAGGGGGCAGGCAAGAGACCCAGTACTTC. As protein: CSVISGGRQETQYF.

The sample holds a few counts of this clonotype. The genes are TRBV18 and TRBJ1-3, with a tentative D call TRBD1 (5 bases). V gave up 3 bases and J gave up 4 bases, with 10 bases separating them. The CDR3 contains 14 residues. Germline V gene data show CDR1 as KGHSH and CDR2 as LQKENI. The CDR3 protein is CASSPNGGGNTIYF. The DNA of the CDR3 is TGTGCCAGCTCACCTAACGGGGGAGGAAACACCATATATTTT.

The J gene is TRBJ2-7, the V gene TRBV18, with a tentative D call TRBD2 (6 bases). The V end lost 2 bases, the J end lost 3 bases, and 20 bases lay between the germline ends. Germline loops: CDR1 KGHSH, CDR2 LQKENI. CDR3 length: 17 amino acids. The CDR3: CASSPGSGSEVGYEQYF. The CDR3 nucleotides are TGTGCCAGCTCACCAGGGAGCGGGTCCGAGGTAGGCTACGAGCAGTACTTC.

A few counts support this clonotype. The V and J genes are TRBV28 and TRBJ2-5; D might be TRBD1 (5 bases). CDR3 size: 14 residues. CDR1 and CDR2 from the germline V gene are MDHEN and SYDVKM. The germline V and J ends were trimmed by 10 bases and 1 base, with 16 bases remaining between them. CDR3 in amino acids: CATSTRVRQETQYF. For the CDR3, the DNA is TGTGCCACCAGCACCAGGGTACGCCAAGAGACCCAGTACTTC. Full variable domain (outside the CDR3, taken from reference TRBV28 and TRBJ2-5): DVKVTQSSRYLVKRTGEKVFLECVQDMDHENMFWYRQDPGLGLRLIYFSYDVKMKEKGDIPEGYSVSREKKERFSLILESASTNQTSMYLCATSTRVRQETQYFGPGTRLLVL.

This sequence joins TRBV5-1 and TRBJ1-2; perhaps TRBD1 as D (6 bases). The CDR3 has 14 residues. Trimming cost V 2 bases and J 6 bases, with 14 bases left between them. Germline loops: CDR1 SGHRS, CDR2 YFSETQ. Here the CDR3 reads CASSLYQRGDGYTF. The CDR3 DNA reads TGCGCCAGCAGCTTATATCAGAGGGGGGATGGCTACACCTTC. Variable domain in full (rest from reference TRBV5-1 and TRBJ1-2): KAGVTQTPRYLIKTRGQQVTLSCSPISGHRSVSWYQQTPGQGLQFLFEYFSETQRNKGNFPGRFSGRQFSNSRSEMNVSTLELGDSALYLCASSLYQRGDGYTFGSGTRLTVV.

This clonotype was detected ten times or more. The J gene is TRBJ1-2, the V gene TRBV5-4; D remains ambiguous. Trimming removed 7 bases at V and 2 bases at J, with 18 bases between. Per germline, CDR1 SGHNT and CDR2 YYREEE (reference sequence). The CDR3 consists of 15 residues. Here the CDR3 DNA reads TGTGCCAGCCGCCCTAGCGGGGAAAGGAACTATGGCTACACCTTC. Amino acid sequence: CASRPSGERNYGYTF.

This clonotype has only a few counts. This could be a read error, since a much larger clone is one nucleotide away. V is TRBV14 and J is TRBJ2-7; D perhaps matches TRBD2 (5 bases). V shed 1 base and J shed 7 bases, with 20 bases lying between them. Germline CDR1 SGHDN, CDR2 FVKESK. This CDR3 is built from 16 residues. For the CDR3, the DNA is TGTGCCAGCAGCCAAGTCCTAGGGAGCTCCTACAATGAGCAGTACTTC. Residues: CASSQVLGSSYNEQYF.

A remark on this clonotype: The CDR3 does not end in the conserved phenylalanine or tryptophan, so this is likely a read error. J is TRBJ2-7 and V is TRBV5-1, with TRBD1 matching 9 bases. Trimming cost V 5 bases and J 0 bases; bases outside gene matches: 6. Germline V CDR1 and CDR2: SGHRS, YFSETQ. The CDR3 has 15 amino acids. The CDR3 DNA is TGCGCCAGCAGTTTTTCGACAGGGGGCTCCTACGAGCAGTACTCC. It encodes CASSFSTGGSYEQYS.

The chain links TRBV6-6 to TRBJ2-3; D perhaps matches TRBD2 (5 bases). This CDR3 has 13 residues. Trimming removed 5 bases at V and 7 bases at J, with 13 bases between. Germline V CDR1 and CDR2: MNHNY, SVGAGI (reference sequence). The CDR3 is CASSDPGSYTQYF. The CDR3 DNA reads TGTGCCAGCAGTGACCCGGGATCATATACGCAGTATTTT.

This clonotype was seen at least ten times. The rearrangement links TRBV29-1 to TRBJ2-7, with D possibly matching TRBD2 (5 bases). Germline V lookup: CDR1 SQVTM, CDR2 ANQGSEA. The CDR3 runs 12 residues. The V end lost 6 bases, the J end lost 4 bases, and 13 bases lay between the germline ends. In DNA, the CDR3 is TGCAGCGTGCGGAGCGGTGGATACGAGCAGTACTTC. This translates into CSVRSGGYEQYF.

On this clonotype: Being one base from a much bigger clone, this may be a read error. The chain recombines TRBV12-3 or TRBV12-4 with TRBJ2-1; a weak D match, TRBD2 (6 bases). This CDR3 is 13 amino acids long. Here the CDR3 reads CARSFGTPDEQFF. CDR3 bases: TGTGCCAGGAGTTTCGGGACTCCCGATGAGCAGTTCTTC.

This clonotype was found many times. The chain couples TRBV7-2 to TRBJ2-5; the match to TRBD2 covers 9 bases. Unmatched junction bases numbered 7, after V lost 3 bases and J lost 2 bases. The CDR3 is 16 residues long. Germline assignment: CDR1 SGHTA and CDR2 FQGNSA. This CDR3 is CASSFSGTSRQETQYF. CDR3 DNA: TGTGCCAGCAGCTTCTCCGGGACTAGCAGACAAGAGACCCAGTACTTC.

This chain joins TRBV6-5 and TRBJ2-1; D not certain. Germline values: CDR1 MNHEY, CDR2 SVGAGI. The CDR3 spans 13 residues. The CDR3 DNA follows: TGTGTTAGCAGTTCGGACCTTAGGAATGAGCAGTTCTTC. The encoded protein is CVSSSDLRNEQFF.

In this sample, this clonotype turned up many times. The V call is TRBV7-6, the J call TRBJ2-7, with D unclear. CDR1 and CDR2 (germline): SGHVS, FNYEAQ. This CDR3 contains 15 residues. V lost 0 bases and J lost 4, with 13 bases in between. CDR3 nucleotides: TGTGCCAGCAGCTTAGCTCGCGGTGATAGTTACGAGCAGTACTTC. Translated, it gives CASSLARGDSYEQYF.

At least ten counts were recorded for this clonotype. The gene calls are TRBV6-2 or TRBV6-3 and TRBJ2-5, with D possibly being TRBD1 (6 bases). Trimming left V 7 bases short and J 0 bases short, with 15 bases between. This CDR3 is 15 amino acids long. Germline V gene data show CDR1 as MNHEY and CDR2 as SVGEGT. CDR3 loop: CASTGGRGYQETQYF. In DNA form, the CDR3 reads TGTGCCAGCACTGGCGGCAGGGGATACCAAGAGACCCAGTACTTC.

This clonotype came up many times. V is TRBV20-1 and J is TRBJ2-7, with D perhaps TRBD2 (5 bases). Trimming cost V 6 bases and J 2 bases, with 14 bases left between them. CDR1 is DFQATT, CDR2 SNEGSKA, per germline (reference sequence). The length of the CDR3 is 13 residues. Here the CDR3 DNA reads TGCAGTGCCGGGGTTGAGATGACCTACGAGCAGTACTTC. This encodes CSAGVEMTYEQYF.